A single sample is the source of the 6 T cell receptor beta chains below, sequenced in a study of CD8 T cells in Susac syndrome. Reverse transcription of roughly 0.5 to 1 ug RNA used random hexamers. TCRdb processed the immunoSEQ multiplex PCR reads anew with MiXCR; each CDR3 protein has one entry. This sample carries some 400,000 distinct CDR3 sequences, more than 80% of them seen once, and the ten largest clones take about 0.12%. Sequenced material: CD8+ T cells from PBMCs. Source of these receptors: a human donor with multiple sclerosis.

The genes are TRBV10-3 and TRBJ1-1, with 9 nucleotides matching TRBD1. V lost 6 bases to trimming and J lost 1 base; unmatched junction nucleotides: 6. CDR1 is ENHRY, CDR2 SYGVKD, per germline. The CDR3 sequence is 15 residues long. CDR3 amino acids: CAIRTPGQGNTEAFF. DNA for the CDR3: TGTGCCATCAGGACTCCGGGACAGGGGAACACTGAAGCTTTCTTT.

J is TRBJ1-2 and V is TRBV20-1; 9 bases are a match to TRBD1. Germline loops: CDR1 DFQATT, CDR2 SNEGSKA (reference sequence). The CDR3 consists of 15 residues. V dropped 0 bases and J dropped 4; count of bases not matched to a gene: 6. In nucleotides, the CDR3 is TGCAGTGCTAGAGATATCGGACAGGGGTTCTATGGCTACACCTTC. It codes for CSARDIGQGFYGYTF.

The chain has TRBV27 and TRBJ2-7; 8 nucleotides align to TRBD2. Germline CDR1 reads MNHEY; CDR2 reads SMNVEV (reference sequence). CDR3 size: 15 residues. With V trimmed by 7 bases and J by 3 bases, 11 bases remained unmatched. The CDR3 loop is CASKRWAGGVYEQYF. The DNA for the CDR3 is TGTGCCAGCAAGCGATGGGCGGGGGGCGTCTACGAGCAGTACTTC.

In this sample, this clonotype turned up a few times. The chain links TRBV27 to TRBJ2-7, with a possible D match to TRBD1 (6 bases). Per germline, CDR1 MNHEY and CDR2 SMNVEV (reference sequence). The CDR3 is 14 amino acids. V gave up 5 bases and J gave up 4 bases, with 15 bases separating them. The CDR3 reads CASSPRGGLYEQYF. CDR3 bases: TGTGCCAGCAGTCCCCGTGGGGGCCTATACGAGCAGTACTTC.

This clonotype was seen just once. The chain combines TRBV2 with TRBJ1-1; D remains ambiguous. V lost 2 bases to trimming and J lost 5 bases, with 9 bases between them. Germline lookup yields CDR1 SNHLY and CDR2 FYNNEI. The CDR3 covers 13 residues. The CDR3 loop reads CASSEMERTEAFF. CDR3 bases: TGTGCCAGCAGTGAAATGGAGAGGACTGAAGCTTTCTTT.

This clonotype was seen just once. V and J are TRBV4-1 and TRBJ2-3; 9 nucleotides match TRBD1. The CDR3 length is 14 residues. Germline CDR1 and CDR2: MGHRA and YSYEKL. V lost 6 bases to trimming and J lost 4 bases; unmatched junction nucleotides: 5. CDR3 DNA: TGCGCCAGCAGTGGACAGGGGATAGCAGATACGCAGTATTTT. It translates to CASSGQGIADTQYF.